This T cell receptor (beta chain) stems from a study of response to subunit inactivated influenza vaccine. Regarding the study as a whole: Authors suggested each seasonal influenza vaccination recruits few new T cells.

TCRdb analysed the RT-PCR reads with MiXCR anew, one entry per CDR3 protein. The sample yields roughly 760,000 distinct CDR3 sequences, about 20% seen once. The germline V gene encodes CDR1 MDHEN and CDR2 SYDVKM. Losses at the gene ends were 5 bases for V and 9 bases for J; bases not matched to a gene: 10. This CDR3 contains 13 residues. The sample holds a few counts of this clonotype. Its antigen is unidentified. The input for sequencing was PBMCs from blood, taken roughly 5 days after vaccination. The source of this sequence is a man aged 45-60 years who received an inactivated influenza vaccine. V usage is TRBV28 and J usage is TRBJ2-7; 7 positions agree with TRBD1. The DNA of the CDR3 is TGTGCCAGCAGTAACAGGGGAACGATGCCGCAGTACTTC. Its protein product is CASSNRGTMPQYF. The variable domain in full, with the rest retrieved from reference TRBV28 and TRBJ2-7, is DVKVTQSSRYLVKRTGEKVFLECVQDMDHENMFWYRQDPGLGLRLIYFSYDVKMKEKGDIPEGYSVSREKKERFSLILESASTNQTSMYLCASSNRGTMPQYFGPGTRLTVT.